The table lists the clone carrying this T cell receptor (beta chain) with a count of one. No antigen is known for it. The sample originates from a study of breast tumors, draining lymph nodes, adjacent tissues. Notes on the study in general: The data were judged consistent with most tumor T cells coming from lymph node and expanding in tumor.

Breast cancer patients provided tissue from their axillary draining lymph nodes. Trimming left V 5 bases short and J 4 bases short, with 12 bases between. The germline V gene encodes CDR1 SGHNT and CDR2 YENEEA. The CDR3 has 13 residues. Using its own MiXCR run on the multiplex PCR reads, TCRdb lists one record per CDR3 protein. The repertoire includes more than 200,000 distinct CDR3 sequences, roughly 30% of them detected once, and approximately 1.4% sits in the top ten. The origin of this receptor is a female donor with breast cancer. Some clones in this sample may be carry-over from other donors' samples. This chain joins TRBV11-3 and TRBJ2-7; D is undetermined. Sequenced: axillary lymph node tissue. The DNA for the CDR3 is TGTGCCAGCAGCCCCCCGGGTAGGTACGAGCAGTACTTC. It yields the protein CASSPPGRYEQYF. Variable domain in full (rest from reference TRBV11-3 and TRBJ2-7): EAGVVQSPRYKIIEKKQPVAFWCNPISGHNTLYWYLQNLGQGPELLIRYENEEAVDDSQLPKDRFSAERLKGVDSTLKIQPAELGDSAVYLCASSPPGRYEQYFGPGTRLTVT.